This T cell receptor beta chain was identified in a study of beta chain features in type 1 diabetes. Study-level findings and limits: The VDJ junctions of type 1 diabetes patients carried fewer insertions and more deletions.

This clone was seen more than once but under ten times. Antigen: not known. The V and J ends lost 7 bases and 4 bases respectively, with 20 bases between them. Germline V lookup: CDR1 LGHNT, CDR2 FRNRAP. CDR3 size: 16 residues. As every portion of the isolated RNA was reverse transcribed, the sequencing read expressed TCRB transcripts. Measured with immunoSEQ multiplex PCR; TCRdb has only the in-frame clones, and not every one. The sample contains under 400,000 clones, 14% of which appear only once. This TCR derives from a man in his thirties or forties in good health. This chain connects TRBV12-5 to TRBJ2-1, with D perhaps matching TRBD1 (6 bases). The sample comprised central memory CD4+ T cells from blood. CDR3 in amino acids: CASVNRVNSFYNEQFF. CDR3 coding DNA: TGTGCTAGTGTTAACAGGGTCAATTCCTTTTACAATGAGCAGTTCTTC.